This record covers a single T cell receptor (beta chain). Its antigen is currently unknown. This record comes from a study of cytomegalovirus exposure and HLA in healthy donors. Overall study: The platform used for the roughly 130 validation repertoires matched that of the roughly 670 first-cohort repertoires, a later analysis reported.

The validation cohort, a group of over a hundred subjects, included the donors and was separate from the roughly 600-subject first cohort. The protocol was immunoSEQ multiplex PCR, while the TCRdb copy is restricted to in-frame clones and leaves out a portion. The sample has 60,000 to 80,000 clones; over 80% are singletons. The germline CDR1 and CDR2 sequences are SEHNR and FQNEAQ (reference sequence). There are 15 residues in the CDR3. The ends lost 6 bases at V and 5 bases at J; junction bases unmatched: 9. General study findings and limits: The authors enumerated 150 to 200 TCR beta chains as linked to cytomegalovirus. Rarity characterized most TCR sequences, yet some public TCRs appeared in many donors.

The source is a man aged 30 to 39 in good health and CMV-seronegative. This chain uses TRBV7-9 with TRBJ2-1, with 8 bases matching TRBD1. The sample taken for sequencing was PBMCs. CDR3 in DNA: TGTGCCAGCAGTCCGAGACAGGGGTCCCACAATGAGCAGTTCTTC. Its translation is CASSPRQGSHNEQFF.